This T cell receptor beta chain was obtained from a study of CD8 T cells in ankylosing spondylitis. Study results and limitations: Seemingly distinctive of ankylosing spondylitis blood was a TCR beta motif formed by eight highly homologous variants.

TCRdb reprocessed the 5' RACE reads via MiXCR and lists one record per CDR3 protein. This sample has 230,000 or so distinct CDR3 sequences, with more than 15% found just once. The germline V gene has CDR1 SGDLS and CDR2 YYNGEE. J lost 4 bases, V lost 3 bases, and 6 bases had no gene match. This CDR3 spans 16 amino acids. In this sample, this clonotype turned up a few times. Its antigen is unidentified. The genes are TRBV9 and TRBJ2-2; 10 positions match TRBD1. This TCR derives from a male donor with ankylosing spondylitis or in good health (not recorded which). The sample was blood, either unsorted or a sorted T cell fraction (not recorded which). The CDR3 loop is CASSDPTGGITGELFF. CDR3 nucleotides: TGTGCCAGCAGCGACCCGACAGGGGGCATCACCGGGGAGCTGTTTTTT.